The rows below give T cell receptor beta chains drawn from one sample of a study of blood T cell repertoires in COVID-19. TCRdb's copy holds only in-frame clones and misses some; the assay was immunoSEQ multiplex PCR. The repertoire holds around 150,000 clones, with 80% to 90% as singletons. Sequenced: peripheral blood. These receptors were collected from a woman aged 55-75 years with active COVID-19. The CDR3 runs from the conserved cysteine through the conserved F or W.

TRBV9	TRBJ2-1	CASSTLAGGPFNEQFF
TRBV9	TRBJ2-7	CASSVAAALLYEQYF
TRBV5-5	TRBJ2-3	CASSPQLPTGRGDTQYF
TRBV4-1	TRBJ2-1	CASSLSPLAQSYNEQFF
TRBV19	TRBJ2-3	CASNPGVGGTDTQYF
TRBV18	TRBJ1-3	CASSPQRTGTGGNLDSGNTIYF
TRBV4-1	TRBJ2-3	CASSQVLDRGRDTQYF
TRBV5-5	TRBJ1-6	CASSFQRGNSPLHF
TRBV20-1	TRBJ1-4	CSASPRTGGEKLFF
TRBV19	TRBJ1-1	CASSTTHNTEAFF
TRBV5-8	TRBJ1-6	CASSPGTGGAVGSPLHF
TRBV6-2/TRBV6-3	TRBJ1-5	CASSYSSWQGDQPQHF
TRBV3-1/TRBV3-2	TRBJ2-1	CASSRTSGYNEQFF
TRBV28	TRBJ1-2	CASSSFRRDYGYTF
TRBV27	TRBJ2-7	CASSPSGKAWGQYF
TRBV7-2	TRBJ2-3	CASRAGGDTDTQYF
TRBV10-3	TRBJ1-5	CATRDRGDQPQHF
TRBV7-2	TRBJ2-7	CASSLRVNLPYEQYF
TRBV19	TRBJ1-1	CASSIGGGRATEAFF
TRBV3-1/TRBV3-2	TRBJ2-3	CASSHRTGSTDTQYF
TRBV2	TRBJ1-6	CASSAGPNSPLHF
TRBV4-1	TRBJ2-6	CASSRAGPSGANVLTF
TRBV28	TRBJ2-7	CASSTGRSEQYF
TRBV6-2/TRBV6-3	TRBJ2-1	CASSTPSGSTNEQFF
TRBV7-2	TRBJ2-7	CASSLGVGRYEQYF
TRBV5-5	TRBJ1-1	CASSLVPLSTGFTEAFF
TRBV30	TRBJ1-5	CAWSVRENQPQHF
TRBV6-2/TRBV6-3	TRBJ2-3	CASSLASYTDTQYF
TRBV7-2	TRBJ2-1	CASSLGQGSGEQFF
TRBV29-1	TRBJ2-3	CSVGVDTQYF
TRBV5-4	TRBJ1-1	CASSLGDIRGEAFF
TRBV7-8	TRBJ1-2	CASSLRTGGGYTF
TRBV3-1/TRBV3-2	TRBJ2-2	CASSQGAGANTGELFF
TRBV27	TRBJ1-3	CASSQGGTGNTIYF
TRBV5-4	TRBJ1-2	CASSTGYGYGYTF
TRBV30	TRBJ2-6	CAWSLTPANVLTF
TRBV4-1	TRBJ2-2	CASNEASSNTGELFF
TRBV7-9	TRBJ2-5	CASSLKYASGKETQYF
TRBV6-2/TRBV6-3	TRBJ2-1	CASSPRTSGYNEQFF
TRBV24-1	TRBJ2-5	CATSPGWSRGVETQYF
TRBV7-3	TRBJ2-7	CASSLQGSVTGNYEQYF
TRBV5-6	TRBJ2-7	CASSVSGSTYEQYF
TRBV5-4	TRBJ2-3	CASSLGGVTQYF
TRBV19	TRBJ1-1	CASKLSGQGTNTEAFF
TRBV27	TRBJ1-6	CASSRGLPPYNSPLHF